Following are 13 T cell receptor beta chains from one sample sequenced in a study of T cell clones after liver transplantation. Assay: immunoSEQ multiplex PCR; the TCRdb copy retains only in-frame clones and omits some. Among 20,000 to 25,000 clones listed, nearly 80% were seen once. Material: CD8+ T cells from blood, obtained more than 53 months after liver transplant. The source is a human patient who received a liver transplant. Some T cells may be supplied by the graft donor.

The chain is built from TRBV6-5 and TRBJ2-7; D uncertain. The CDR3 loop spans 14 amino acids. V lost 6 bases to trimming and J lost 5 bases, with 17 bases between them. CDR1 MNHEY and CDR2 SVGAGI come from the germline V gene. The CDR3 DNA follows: TGTGCCAGCAGCCCGAGTAGTGGGTCTAACGAGCAGTACTTC. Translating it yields CASSPSSGSNEQYF.

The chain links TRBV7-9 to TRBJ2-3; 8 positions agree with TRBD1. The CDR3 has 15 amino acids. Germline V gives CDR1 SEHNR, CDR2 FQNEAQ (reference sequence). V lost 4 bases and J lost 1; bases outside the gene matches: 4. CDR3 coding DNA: TGTGCCAGCAGCTCAACGGACAGGGGCACAGATACGCAGTATTTT. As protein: CASSSTDRGTDTQYF.

The CDR3 sequence is CASIGLNTDTQYF. CDR3 in DNA: TGTGCCAGCATTGGACTTAACACAGATACGCAGTATTTT. This sequence joins TRBV13 and TRBJ2-3; the D gene is possibly TRBD2 (5 bases). Deletions cut 7 bases from V and 2 bases from J, with 10 bases between. CDR1 and CDR2 from the germline V gene are PRHDT and FYEKMQ (reference sequence). This CDR3 has 13 amino acids.

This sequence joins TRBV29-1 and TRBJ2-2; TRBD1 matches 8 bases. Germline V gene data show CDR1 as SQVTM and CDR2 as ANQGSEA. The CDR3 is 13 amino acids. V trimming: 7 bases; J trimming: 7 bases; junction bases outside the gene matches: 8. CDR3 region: CSAVGQEDGELFF. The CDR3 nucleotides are TGCAGCGCCGTGGGACAGGAGGACGGGGAGCTGTTTTTT.

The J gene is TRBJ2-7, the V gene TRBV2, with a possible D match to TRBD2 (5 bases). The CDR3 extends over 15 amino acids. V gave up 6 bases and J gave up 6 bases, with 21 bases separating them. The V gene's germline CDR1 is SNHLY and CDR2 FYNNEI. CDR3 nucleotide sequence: TGTGCCAGCAGCGAATACGCGGGTGGTGGTTCCGAGCAGTACTTC. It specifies CASSEYAGGGSEQYF.

Here the CDR3 reads CASSLDAGSEAFF. The CDR3 DNA sequence: TGTGCCAGCAGCTTAGATGCAGGGTCCGAAGCTTTCTTT. This chain joins TRBV11-3 and TRBJ1-1, with D perhaps matching TRBD1 (5 bases). V shed 0 bases and J shed 8 bases, with 10 bases lying between them. The CDR3 is 13 amino acids. Germline CDR1 SGHNT, CDR2 YENEEA.

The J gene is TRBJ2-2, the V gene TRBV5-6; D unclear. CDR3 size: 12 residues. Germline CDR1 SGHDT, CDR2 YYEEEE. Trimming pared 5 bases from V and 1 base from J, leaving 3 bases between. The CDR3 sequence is CASSQNTGELFF. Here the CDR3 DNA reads TGTGCCAGCAGTCAGAACACCGGGGAGCTGTTTTTT.

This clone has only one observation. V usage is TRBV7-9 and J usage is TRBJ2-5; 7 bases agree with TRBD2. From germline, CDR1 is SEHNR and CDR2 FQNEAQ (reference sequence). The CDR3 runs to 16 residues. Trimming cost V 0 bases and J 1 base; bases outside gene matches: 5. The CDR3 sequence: CASSLAVGRAQETQYF. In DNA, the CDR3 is TGTGCCAGCAGCTTAGCGGTAGGGAGGGCCCAAGAGACCCAGTACTTC. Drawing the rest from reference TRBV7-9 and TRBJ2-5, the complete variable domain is DTGVSQNPRHKITKRGQNVTFRCDPISEHNRLYWYRQTLGQGPEFLTYFQNEAQLEKSRLLSDRFSAERPKGSFSTLEIQRTEQGDSAMYLCASSLAVGRAQETQYFGPGTRLLVL.

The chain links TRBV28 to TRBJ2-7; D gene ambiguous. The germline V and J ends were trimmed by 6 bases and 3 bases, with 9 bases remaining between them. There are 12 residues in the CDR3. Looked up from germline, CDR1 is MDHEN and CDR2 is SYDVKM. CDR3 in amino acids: CASRNPYYEQYF. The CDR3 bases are TGTGCCAGCAGGAACCCCTACTACGAGCAGTACTTC.

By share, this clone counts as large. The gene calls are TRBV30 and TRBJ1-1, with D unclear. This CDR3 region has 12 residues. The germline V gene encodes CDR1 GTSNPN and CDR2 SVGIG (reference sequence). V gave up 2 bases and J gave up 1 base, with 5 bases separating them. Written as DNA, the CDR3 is TGTGCCTGGAGTCCCGGGAACACTGAAGCTTTCTTT. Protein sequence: CAWSPGNTEAFF.

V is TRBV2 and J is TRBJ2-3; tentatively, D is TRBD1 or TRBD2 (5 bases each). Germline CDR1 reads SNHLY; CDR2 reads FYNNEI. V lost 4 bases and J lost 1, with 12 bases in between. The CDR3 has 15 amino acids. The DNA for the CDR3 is TGTGCCAGCAGTGGAGGGGCAGGGCGCACAGATACGCAGTATTTT. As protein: CASSGGAGRTDTQYF.

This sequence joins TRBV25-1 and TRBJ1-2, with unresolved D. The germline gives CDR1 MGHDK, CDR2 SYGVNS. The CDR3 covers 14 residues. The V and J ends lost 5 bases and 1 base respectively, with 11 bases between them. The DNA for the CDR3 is TGTGCCAGCAGTTACCAATCCGGTAACTATGGCTACACCTTC. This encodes CASSYQSGNYGYTF.

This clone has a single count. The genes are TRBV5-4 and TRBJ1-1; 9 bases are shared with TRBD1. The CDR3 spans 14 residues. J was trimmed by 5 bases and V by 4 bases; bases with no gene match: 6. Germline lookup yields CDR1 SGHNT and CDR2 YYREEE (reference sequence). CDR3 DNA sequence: TGTGCCAGCAGCCAGGGACAGGGCTGGACTGAAGCTTTCTTT. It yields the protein CASSQGQGWTEAFF.